This paragraph reports one T cell receptor (beta chain). The data originate from a study of T cell responses to AZD1222 COVID-19 vaccine. The length of the CDR3 is 12 residues. Germline values: CDR1 SQVTM, CDR2 ANQGSEA. Trimming pared 6 bases from V and 1 base from J, leaving 9 bases between. Sequencing used immunoSEQ multiplex PCR; TCRdb keeps in-frame clones, though not all of them. The sample contains roughly 140,000 clones, 88% of which appear only once. The J gene is TRBJ1-2, the V gene TRBV29-1; tentative D call: TRBD1 (6 bases). The sequence derives from an adult who had recovered from COVID-19. Sequencing was performed on peripheral blood, taken after recovery from COVID-19. The chain's CDR3 is CSVGGVNYGYTF. CDR3 DNA: TGCAGCGTGGGGGGCGTTAACTATGGCTACACCTTC.